These 26 T cell receptor beta chains came from one sample sequenced in a study of shared clonotypes between healthy human individuals. As defined, naive CD8 cells were CD45RO-negative and positively selected for CCR7, with terminally differentiated effector memory CD45RA+ cells excluded. Method: immunoSEQ multiplex PCR; TCRdb's copy keeps in-frame clones and lacks some. The sample holds 660,000 or so clones; 90% to 97% are singletons and the top ten take 0.11%. Input material: naive CD8+ T cells sorted from blood. The source is a woman aged 25 to 45 in good health.

This chain connects TRBV25-1 to TRBJ2-7, with 10 bases aligning to TRBD1. The CDR3 has 15 residues. V lost 1 base, J lost 2 bases, and 2 bases stayed unmatched. Germline assignment: CDR1 MGHDK and CDR2 SYGVNS. The CDR3 DNA is TGTGCCAGCAGTGAATCCGGGACAGGGGCCTACGAGCAGTACTTC. Amino acids: CASSESGTGAYEQYF.

This clone was seen only once. The sample carries other DNA sequences with the same CDR3. The gene calls are TRBV28 and TRBJ2-7, with D unclear. The CDR3 is 11 amino acids. CDR1 is MDHEN, CDR2 SYDVKM, per germline. Trimming left V 3 bases short and J 5 bases short, with 5 bases between. CDR3 in DNA: TGTGCCAGCAGTTTCAATGACGAGCAGTACTTC. It is translated as CASSFNDEQYF.

As regards this clone: This CDR3 is also generated by other DNA sequences in the sample. The V and J genes are TRBV11-2 and TRBJ2-7; the match to TRBD2 covers 8 bases. Germline V gene data show CDR1 as SGHAT and CDR2 as FQNNGV. This CDR3 spans 13 amino acids. The V segment lost 3 bases and the J segment 3 bases; nucleotides outside the gene matches: 1. The chain's CDR3 is CASSFGTSYEQYF. In DNA, the CDR3 is TGTGCCAGCAGCTTTGGGACTAGCTACGAGCAGTACTTC. The full variable domain, with the rest looked up from reference TRBV11-2 and TRBJ2-7, is EAGVAQSPRYKIIEKRQSVAFWCNPISGHATLYWYQQILGQGPKLLIQFQNNGVVDDSQLPKDRFSAERLKGVDSTLKIQPAKLEDSAVYLCASSFGTSYEQYFGPGTRLTVT.

This chain joins TRBV10-2 and TRBJ2-5; 10 bases agree with TRBD1. The CDR3 is 16 amino acids. Germline values: CDR1 WSHSY, CDR2 SAAADI. V shed 2 bases, J shed 3 bases, and the junction held 6 bases outside the gene matches. The CDR3 sequence is CASSEVWDRGEETQYF. CDR3 in DNA: TGCGCCAGCAGTGAGGTGTGGGACAGGGGCGAAGAGACCCAGTACTTC.

The J gene is TRBJ2-6, the V gene TRBV2; D is unresolved. The CDR3 contains 17 residues. V was trimmed by 3 bases and J by 4 bases, leaving 16 bases between them. CDR1 and CDR2 from the germline V gene are SNHLY and FYNNEI. This CDR3 is CASSDLVGGVGANVLTF. The DNA for the CDR3 is TGTGCCAGCAGTGACCTAGTAGGTGGCGTAGGGGCCAACGTCCTGACTTTC.

The rearrangement joins TRBV4-2 to TRBJ1-4; 7 bases are a match to TRBD1. CDR1 and CDR2 (germline): LGHNA, YNFKEQ. The CDR3 extends over 18 amino acids. V dropped 1 base and J dropped 8; count of bases not matched to a gene: 16. CDR3 in amino acids: CASSQVMVADREGEKLFF. DNA for the CDR3: TGTGCCAGCAGCCAAGTGATGGTCGCCGACAGGGAAGGCGAAAAACTGTTTTTT.

This CDR3 reads CASSSYRPNEQFF. DNA for the CDR3: TGTGCCAGCAGTTCCTACAGGCCCAATGAGCAGTTCTTC. The chain links TRBV6-1 to TRBJ2-1; D is perhaps TRBD1 (5 bases). The ends were cut back, 5 bases at V and 6 bases at J, with 11 bases in the middle. The CDR3 covers 13 residues. CDR1 MNHNS and CDR2 SASEGT come from the germline V gene.

This clone was detected once. The chain has TRBV19 and TRBJ2-7; D possibly corresponds to TRBD2 (6 bases). This CDR3 is built from 14 residues. Trimming shortened V by 3 bases and J by 4 bases, and 13 bases separated the two germline ends. The germline V gene has CDR1 LNHDA and CDR2 SQIVND (reference sequence). DNA for the CDR3: TGTGCCAGTAGTATGTACGGGAGCCCTTACGAGCAGTACTTC. Its translation: CASSMYGSPYEQYF. Looking up the rest from reference TRBV19 and TRBJ2-7 gives the full variable domain: DGGITQSPKYLFRKEGQNVTLSCEQNLNHDAMYWYRQDPGQGLRLIYYSQIVNDFQKGDIAEGYSVSREKKESFPLTVTSAQKNPTAFYLCASSMYGSPYEQYFGPGTRLTVT.

CDR3 region: CASSELKGQGPSTDTQYF. CDR3 sequence (DNA): TGTGCCAGCAGTGAACTTAAGGGTCAGGGCCCTAGCACAGATACGCAGTATTTT. The chain has TRBV2 and TRBJ2-3; weak D call: TRBD1 (5 bases). CDR3 length equals 18 residues. V was cut by 2 bases and J by 0 bases, with 18 bases left in between. Germline loops: CDR1 SNHLY, CDR2 FYNNEI.

The rearrangement joins TRBV5-4 to TRBJ1-2; weak D call: TRBD1 (5 bases). In germline, CDR1 is SGHNT, CDR2 YYREEE (reference sequence). The CDR3 runs to 15 residues. V was cut by 0 bases and J by 6 bases, with 15 bases left in between. In DNA, the CDR3 is TGTGCCAGCAGCTTGGTGGGGGGATTGGTACATGGCTACACCTTC. Amino acid sequence: CASSLVGGLVHGYTF.

This clone was recorded only once. The V gene is TRBV19, the J gene TRBJ2-7; 8 bases agree with TRBD1. CDR1 LNHDA and CDR2 SQIVND come from the germline V gene (reference sequence). The CDR3 has 13 amino acids. The CDR3 nucleotides read TGTGTCACAGGACAGGGTCTATCCTACGAGCAGTACTTC. Encoded protein: CVTGQGLSYEQYF.

A word on this clone: This sample also contains other DNA sequences that code for the same CDR3. The V call is TRBV9, the J call TRBJ2-2; D gene ambiguous. This CDR3 is 12 amino acids long. V was clipped by 4 bases and J by 5 bases, with 6 bases between them. The germline CDR1 and CDR2 sequences are SGDLS and YYNGEE. CDR3: CASSPNTGELFF. Written as DNA, the CDR3 is TGTGCCAGCAGCCCAAATACCGGGGAGCTGTTTTTT.

V is TRBV30 and J is TRBJ1-3, with D unclear. From germline, CDR1 is GTSNPN and CDR2 SVGIG (reference sequence). V lost 5 bases and J 0 bases, leaving 5 bases between the germline ends. CDR3 length equals 12 residues. The CDR3 protein is CAWDVSGNTIYF. The CDR3, as DNA: TGTGCCTGGGACGTCTCTGGAAACACCATATATTTT.

The chain links TRBV13 to TRBJ2-1; 11 positions match TRBD2. Germline-derived CDR1 and CDR2 are PRHDT and FYEKMQ (reference sequence). The CDR3 is made up of 14 amino acids. Losses at the gene ends were 8 bases for V and 6 bases for J; bases not matched to a gene: 6. Here the CDR3 reads CASQLAGVFNEQFF. Written as DNA, the CDR3 is TGTGCCAGCCAACTAGCGGGAGTGTTCAATGAGCAGTTCTTC. Looking up the rest from reference TRBV13 and TRBJ2-1 gives the full variable domain: AAGVIQSPRHLIKEKRETATLKCYPIPRHDTVYWYQQGPGQDPQFLISFYEKMQSDKGSIPDRFSAQQFSDYHSELNMSSLELGDSALYFCASQLAGVFNEQFFGPGTRLTVL.

This clone appeared once. The chain recombines TRBV7-9 with TRBJ2-2; possibly TRBD1 or TRBD2 for D (5 bases each). The CDR3 length is 15 residues. From germline, CDR1 is SEHNR and CDR2 FQNEAQ (reference sequence). Trimming stripped 5 bases from V and 8 bases from J, with 18 bases between. The CDR3 sequence is CASSLLRGLGGELFF. Here the CDR3 DNA reads TGTGCCAGCAGCCTCCTCCGGGGCCTCGGAGGGGAGCTGTTTTTT.

This clone has a single count. CDR3 sequence: CASSFGATSGRGSYEQYF. As DNA, the CDR3 is TGTGCCAGCAGTTTTGGGGCTACTAGCGGCCGAGGGTCCTACGAGCAGTACTTC. The chain joins TRBV28 to TRBJ2-7; 8 bases fit TRBD2. Germline loops: CDR1 MDHEN, CDR2 SYDVKM. This CDR3 region has 18 residues. Trimming removed 3 bases from V and 1 base from J; junction bases left unmatched: 14.

V and J are TRBV2 and TRBJ2-3; no definite D call. In germline, CDR1 is SNHLY, CDR2 FYNNEI. The CDR3 sequence is 13 residues long. V was cut by 7 bases and J by 6 bases, with 14 bases left in between. The CDR3 DNA sequence: TGTGCCAGCAAGCGACTGTACCTTGATACGCAGTATTTT. Translated: CASKRLYLDTQYF.

The genes are TRBV2 and TRBJ2-5; unclear D gene. The better agreement between TRBJ2-7 and the DNA end casts doubt on the J call. Germline lookup yields CDR1 SNHLY and CDR2 FYNNEI. The CDR3 has 17 residues. This CDR3 is CASSQTSIVGYGYEQYF. CDR3 in DNA: TGTGCCAGCAGCCAAACGAGCATTGTGGGGTACGGCTACGAGCAGTACTTC.

The V gene is TRBV5-6, the J gene TRBJ1-2, with unresolved D. Germline CDR1 and CDR2: SGHDT and YYEEEE. Between the trimmed V and J ends, which lost 0 bases and 6 bases, there was a span of 15 bases. CDR3 length equals 15 residues. CDR3: CASSLDASRSDGYTF. The CDR3 coding sequence is TGTGCCAGCAGCTTGGACGCCTCGAGGAGCGATGGCTACACCTTC.

In this sample, this clone turned up a few times. The chain joins TRBV6-5 to TRBJ1-1; 7 bases line up with TRBD1. J was trimmed by 1 base and V by 7 bases; bases with no gene match: 3. Germline loops: CDR1 MNHEY, CDR2 SVGAGI. The CDR3 has 13 residues. CDR3 sequence (DNA): TGTGCCAGCACCCGACAGGGGAACACTGAAGCTTTCTTT. The encoded protein is CASTRQGNTEAFF.

V usage is TRBV14 and J usage is TRBJ2-7; 8 bases align to TRBD1. The CDR3 has 14 amino acids. Germline V gene data show CDR1 as SGHDN and CDR2 as FVKESK. V lost 4 bases to trimming and J lost 2 bases; unmatched junction nucleotides: 4. The CDR3 DNA reads TGTGCCAGCAGCCTCGGGACAGGTACCTACGAGCAGTACTTC. This encodes CASSLGTGTYEQYF.

The chain carries TRBV5-8 and TRBJ1-5; D gene unclear. CDR1 and CDR2 (germline): SGHTS, YDEGEE. Trimming cost V 2 bases and J 0 bases, with 6 bases left between them. This CDR3 has 14 amino acids. For the CDR3, the DNA is TGTGCCAGCAGCTTCGGGTTTAGCAATCAGCCCCAGCATTTT. It specifies CASSFGFSNQPQHF.

V and J are TRBV14 and TRBJ2-7; D gene unclear. Germline loops: CDR1 SGHDN, CDR2 FVKESK. The V and J ends lost 2 bases and 0 bases respectively, with 8 bases between them. This CDR3 is built from 14 residues. The chain's CDR3 is CASSQLGYSYEQYF. The CDR3 DNA reads TGTGCCAGCAGCCAACTGGGATACTCCTACGAGCAGTACTTC.

The chain uses TRBV10-3 and TRBJ2-7; 11 nucleotides match TRBD1. The germline gives CDR1 ENHRY, CDR2 SYGVKD. The CDR3 contains 15 residues. J was trimmed by 7 bases and V by 2 bases; bases with no gene match: 7. The CDR3 is CAISEGQGAPWEQYF. The CDR3, as DNA: TGTGCCATCAGTGAGGGACAGGGGGCGCCTTGGGAGCAGTACTTC.

The rearrangement joins TRBV7-7 to TRBJ2-3; either TRBD1 or TRBD2 may supply D (5 bases each). From germline, CDR1 is SSHAT and CDR2 FNYEAQ (reference sequence). V lost 3 bases and J lost 0, with 10 bases in between. The CDR3 runs 15 residues. In DNA, the CDR3 is TGTGCCAGCAGCTTTCGGGGCGCTAGCACAGATACGCAGTATTTT. This translates into CASSFRGASTDTQYF. The full variable domain, with the rest looked up from reference TRBV7-7 and TRBJ2-3, is GAGVSQSPRYKVTKRGQDVTLRCDPISSHATLYWYQQALGQGPEFLTYFNYEAQPDKSGLPSDRFSAERPEGSISTLTIQRTEQRDSAMYRCASSFRGASTDTQYFGPGTRLTVL.

The V call is TRBV5-1, the J call TRBJ2-5, with 8 bases fitting TRBD1. The ends lost 0 bases at V and 4 bases at J; junction bases unmatched: 5. The germline gives CDR1 SGHRS, CDR2 YFSETQ. The CDR3 spans 15 residues. Here the CDR3 DNA reads TGCGCCAGCAGCTTGGCGGACAGGGTTGGAGAGACCCAGTACTTC. Translated, it gives CASSLADRVGETQYF.